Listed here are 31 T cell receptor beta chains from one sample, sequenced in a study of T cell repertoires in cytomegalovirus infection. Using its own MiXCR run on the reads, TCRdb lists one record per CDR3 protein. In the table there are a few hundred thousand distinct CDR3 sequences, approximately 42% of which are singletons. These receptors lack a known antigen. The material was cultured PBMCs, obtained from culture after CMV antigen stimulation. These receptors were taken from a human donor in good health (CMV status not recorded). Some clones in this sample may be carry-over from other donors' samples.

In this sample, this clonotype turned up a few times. This chain's CDR3 is CASSLGRGRNQPQHF. Written as DNA, the CDR3 is TGTGCCAGCAGCTTAGGCAGGGGGCGAAATCAGCCCCAGCATTTT. The chain is built from TRBV7-6 and TRBJ1-5; 8 bases agree with TRBD1. The trim removed 1 base at V and 4 bases at J, leaving 3 bases unmatched. This CDR3 has 15 amino acids. CDR1 and CDR2 from the germline V gene are SGHVS and FNYEAQ.

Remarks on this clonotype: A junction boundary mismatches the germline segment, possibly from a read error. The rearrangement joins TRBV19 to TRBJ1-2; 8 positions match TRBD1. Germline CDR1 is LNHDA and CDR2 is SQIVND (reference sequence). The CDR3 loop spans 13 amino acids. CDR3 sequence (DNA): TGTACCAGTAGTCCTAGACAGGGGAATGGCTACACCTTC. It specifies CTSSPRQGNGYTF.

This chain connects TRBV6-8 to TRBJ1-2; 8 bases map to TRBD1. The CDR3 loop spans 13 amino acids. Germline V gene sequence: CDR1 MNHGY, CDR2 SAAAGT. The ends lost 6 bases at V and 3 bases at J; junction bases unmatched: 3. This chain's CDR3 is CASREGQDYGYTF. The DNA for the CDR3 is TGTGCCAGCAGAGAGGGACAGGACTATGGCTACACCTTC.

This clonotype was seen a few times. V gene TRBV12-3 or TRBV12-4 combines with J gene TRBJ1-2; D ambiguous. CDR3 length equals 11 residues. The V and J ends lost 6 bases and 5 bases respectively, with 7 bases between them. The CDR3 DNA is TGTGCCAGCAGCAGCAGATATGGCTACACCTTC. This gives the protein CASSSRYGYTF.

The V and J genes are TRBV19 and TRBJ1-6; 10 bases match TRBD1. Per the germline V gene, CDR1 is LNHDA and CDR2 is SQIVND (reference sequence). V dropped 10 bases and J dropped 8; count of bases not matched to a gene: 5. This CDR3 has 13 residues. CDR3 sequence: CATTGTGDSPLHF. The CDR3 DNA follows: TGTGCCACCACCGGGACAGGGGATTCACCCCTCCACTTT.

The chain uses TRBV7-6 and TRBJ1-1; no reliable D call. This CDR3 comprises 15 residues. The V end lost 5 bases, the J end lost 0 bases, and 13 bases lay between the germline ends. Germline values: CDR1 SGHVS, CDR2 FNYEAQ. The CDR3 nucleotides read TGTGCCAGCAGCATACTAAGCGGTATGAACACTGAAGCTTTCTTT. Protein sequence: CASSILSGMNTEAFF.

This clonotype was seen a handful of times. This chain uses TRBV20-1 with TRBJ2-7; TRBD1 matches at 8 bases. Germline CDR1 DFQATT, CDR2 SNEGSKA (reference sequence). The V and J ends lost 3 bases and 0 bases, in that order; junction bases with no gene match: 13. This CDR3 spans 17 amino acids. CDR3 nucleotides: TGCAGTGCTAGGCGAGGGGCCCGGACAGGGAGCTCCTACGAGCAGTACTTC. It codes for CSARRGARTGSSYEQYF.

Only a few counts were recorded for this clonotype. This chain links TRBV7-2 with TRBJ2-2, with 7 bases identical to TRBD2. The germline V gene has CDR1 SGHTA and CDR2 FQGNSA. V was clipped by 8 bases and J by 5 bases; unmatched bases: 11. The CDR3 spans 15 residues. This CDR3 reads CASGGLVSGTGELFF. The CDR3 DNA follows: TGTGCCAGCGGGGGGTTGGTTAGCGGGACCGGGGAGCTGTTTTTT.

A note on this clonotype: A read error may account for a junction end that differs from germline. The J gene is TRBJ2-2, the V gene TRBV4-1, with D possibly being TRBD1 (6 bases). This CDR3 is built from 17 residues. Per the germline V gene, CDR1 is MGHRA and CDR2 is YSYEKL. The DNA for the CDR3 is TGCACCAGCAGCCAAAGGGGGTTGGGGGAAAACACCGGGGAGCTGTTTTTT. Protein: CTSSQRGLGENTGELFF.

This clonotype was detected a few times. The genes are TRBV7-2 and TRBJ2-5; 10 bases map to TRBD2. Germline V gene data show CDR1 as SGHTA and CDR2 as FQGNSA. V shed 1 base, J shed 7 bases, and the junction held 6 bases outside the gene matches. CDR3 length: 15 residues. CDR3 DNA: TGTGCCAGCAGCTTAGGGACTAGCGGTTTTGGGACCCAGTACTTC. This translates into CASSLGTSGFGTQYF.

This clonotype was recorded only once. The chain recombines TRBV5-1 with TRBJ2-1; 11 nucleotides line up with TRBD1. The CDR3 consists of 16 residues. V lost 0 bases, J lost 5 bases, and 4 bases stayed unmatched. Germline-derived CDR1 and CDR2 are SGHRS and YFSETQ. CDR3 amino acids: CASSLGTGGADNEQFF. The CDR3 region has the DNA TGCGCCAGCAGCTTGGGGACAGGGGGCGCAGACAATGAGCAGTTCTTC.

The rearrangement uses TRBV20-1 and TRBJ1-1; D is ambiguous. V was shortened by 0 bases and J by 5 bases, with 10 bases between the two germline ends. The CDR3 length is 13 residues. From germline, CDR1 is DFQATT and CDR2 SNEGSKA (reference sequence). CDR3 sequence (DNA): TGCAGTGCTAGAGACAGGCGAGCGACTGAAGCTTTCTTT. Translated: CSARDRRATEAFF.

The CDR3 coding sequence is TGTGCCTGGAGTGTACAGGGCAGTGGTGAGCAGTTCTTC. Encoded protein: CAWSVQGSGEQFF. The genes are TRBV30 and TRBJ2-1; D is perhaps TRBD1 (6 bases). Germline V lookup: CDR1 GTSNPN, CDR2 SVGIG (reference sequence). The CDR3 is 13 residues long. Trimming took 0 bases from V and 9 from J, leaving 12 bases between them.

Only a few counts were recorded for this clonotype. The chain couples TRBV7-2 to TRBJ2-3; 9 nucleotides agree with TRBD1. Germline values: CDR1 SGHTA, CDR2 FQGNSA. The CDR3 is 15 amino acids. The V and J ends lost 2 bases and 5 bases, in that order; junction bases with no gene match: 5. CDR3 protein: CASSLTGQGGDTQYF. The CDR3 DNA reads TGTGCCAGCAGCTTAACGGGACAGGGTGGAGATACGCAGTATTTT.

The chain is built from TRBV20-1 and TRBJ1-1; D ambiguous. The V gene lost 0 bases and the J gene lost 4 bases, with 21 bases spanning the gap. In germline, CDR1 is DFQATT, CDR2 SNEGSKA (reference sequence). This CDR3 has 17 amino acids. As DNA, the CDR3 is TGCAGTGCTAGAGAAGGCGGGCAGGTCGGTACGGGCACTGAAGCTTTCTTT. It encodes CSAREGGQVGTGTEAFF.

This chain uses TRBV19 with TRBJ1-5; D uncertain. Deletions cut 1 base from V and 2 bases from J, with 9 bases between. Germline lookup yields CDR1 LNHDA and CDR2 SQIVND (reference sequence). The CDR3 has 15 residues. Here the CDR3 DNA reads TGTGCCAGTAGTATAGGTTGGCAGGGCAATCAGCCCCAGCATTTT. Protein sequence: CASSIGWQGNQPQHF.

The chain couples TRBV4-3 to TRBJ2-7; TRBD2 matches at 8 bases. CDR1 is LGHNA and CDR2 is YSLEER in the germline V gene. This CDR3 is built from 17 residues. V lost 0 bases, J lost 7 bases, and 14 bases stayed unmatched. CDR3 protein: CASSQDSSRLAFSEQYF. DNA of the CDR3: TGCGCCAGCAGCCAAGATTCGTCCCGACTAGCGTTTAGTGAGCAGTACTTC.

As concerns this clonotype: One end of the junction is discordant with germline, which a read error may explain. DNA for the CDR3: TGTGCCAGCAGCTTGAACAAGGGGATCTCCTACGAGCTGTACTTC. Encoded protein: CASSLNKGISYELYF. The rearrangement links TRBV7-9 to TRBJ2-7; tentative D call: TRBD1 (5 bases). Germline CDR1 SEHNR, CDR2 FQNEAQ (reference sequence). The CDR3 sequence is 15 residues long.

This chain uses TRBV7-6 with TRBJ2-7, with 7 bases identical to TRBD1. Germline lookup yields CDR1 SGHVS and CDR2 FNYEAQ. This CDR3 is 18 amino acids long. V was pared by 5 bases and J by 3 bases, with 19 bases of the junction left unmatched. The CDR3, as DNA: TGTGCCAGCAGCCCAGCCCCGGGACAGCCCTCGGTCCTCTACGAGCAGTACTTC. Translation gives CASSPAPGQPSVLYEQYF.

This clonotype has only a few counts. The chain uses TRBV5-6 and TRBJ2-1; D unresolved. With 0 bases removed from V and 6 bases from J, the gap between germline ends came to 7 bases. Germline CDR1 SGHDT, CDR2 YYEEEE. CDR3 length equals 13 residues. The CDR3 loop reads CASSLAAFNEQFF. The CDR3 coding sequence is TGTGCCAGCAGCTTGGCCGCTTTCAATGAGCAGTTCTTC.

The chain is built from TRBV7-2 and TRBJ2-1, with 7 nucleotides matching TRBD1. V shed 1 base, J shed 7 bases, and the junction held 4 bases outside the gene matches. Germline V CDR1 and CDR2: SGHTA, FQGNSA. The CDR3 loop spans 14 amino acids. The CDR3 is CASSLVQGLNEQFF. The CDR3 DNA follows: TGTGCCAGCAGCTTAGTACAGGGGCTGAATGAGCAGTTCTTC.

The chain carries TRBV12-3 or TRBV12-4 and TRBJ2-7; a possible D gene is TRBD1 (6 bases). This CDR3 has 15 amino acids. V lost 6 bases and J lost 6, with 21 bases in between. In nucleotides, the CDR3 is TGTGCCAGCAGCCCCCGGGGTTACAGGGCCCGCGAGCAGTACTTC. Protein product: CASSPRGYRAREQYF.

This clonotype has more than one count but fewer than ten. Here the CDR3 reads CASNTQGGGSGELFF. CDR3 DNA: TGTGCCAGCAATACCCAGGGCGGGGGGTCCGGGGAGCTGTTTTTT. The chain couples TRBV7-2 to TRBJ2-2; 8 bases match TRBD2. Germline V lookup: CDR1 SGHTA, CDR2 FQGNSA. The trim removed 7 bases at V and 6 bases at J, leaving 10 bases unmatched. CDR3 length: 15 residues.

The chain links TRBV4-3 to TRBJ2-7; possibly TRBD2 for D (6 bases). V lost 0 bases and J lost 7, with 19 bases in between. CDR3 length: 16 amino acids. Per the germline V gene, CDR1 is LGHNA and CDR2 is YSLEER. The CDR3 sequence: CASSQEVASGGIEQYF. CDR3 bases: TGCGCCAGCAGCCAAGAAGTGGCCTCTGGGGGGATAGAGCAGTACTTC.

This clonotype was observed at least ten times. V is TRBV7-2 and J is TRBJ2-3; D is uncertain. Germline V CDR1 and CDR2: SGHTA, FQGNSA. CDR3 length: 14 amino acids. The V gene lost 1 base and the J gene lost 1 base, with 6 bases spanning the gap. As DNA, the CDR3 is TGTGCCAGCAGCTTAGATGTGGGCACAGATACGCAGTATTTT. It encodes CASSLDVGTDTQYF.

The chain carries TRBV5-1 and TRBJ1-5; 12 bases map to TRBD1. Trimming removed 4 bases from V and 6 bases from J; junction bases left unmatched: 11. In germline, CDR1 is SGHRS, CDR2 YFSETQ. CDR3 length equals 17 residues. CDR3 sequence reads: CASSVGTGGAGSQPQHF. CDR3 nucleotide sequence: TGCGCCAGCAGCGTAGGGACAGGGGGCGCGGGGAGTCAGCCCCAGCATTTT.

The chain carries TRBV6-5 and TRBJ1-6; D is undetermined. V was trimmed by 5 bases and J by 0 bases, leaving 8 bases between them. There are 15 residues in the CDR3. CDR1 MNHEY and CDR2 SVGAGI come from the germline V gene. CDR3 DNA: TGTGCCAGCAGTCCCCCGGGCTCCTATAATTCACCCCTCCACTTT. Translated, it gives CASSPPGSYNSPLHF.

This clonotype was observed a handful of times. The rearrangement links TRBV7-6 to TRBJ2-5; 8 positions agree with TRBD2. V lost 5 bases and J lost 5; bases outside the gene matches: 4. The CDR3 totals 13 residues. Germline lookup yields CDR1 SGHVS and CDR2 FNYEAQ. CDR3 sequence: CASSQRGSETQYF. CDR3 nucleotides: TGTGCCAGCAGCCAGCGGGGGAGTGAGACCCAGTACTTC. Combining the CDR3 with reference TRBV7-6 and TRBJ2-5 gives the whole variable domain GAGVSQSPRYKVTKRGQDVALRCDPISGHVSLYWYRQALGQGPEFLTYFNYEAQQDKSGLPNDRFSAERPEGSISTLTIQRTEQRDSAMYRCASSQRGSETQYFGPGTRLLVL.

CDR3 residues: CASSPWGGRTGELFF. The CDR3 DNA sequence: TGTGCCAGCAGTCCATGGGGGGGCAGGACCGGGGAGCTGTTTTTT. The V call is TRBV28, the J call TRBJ2-2, with a possible D match to TRBD2 (7 bases). Per germline, CDR1 MDHEN and CDR2 SYDVKM. This CDR3 has 15 amino acids. V was trimmed by 5 bases and J by 5 bases, leaving 15 bases between them.

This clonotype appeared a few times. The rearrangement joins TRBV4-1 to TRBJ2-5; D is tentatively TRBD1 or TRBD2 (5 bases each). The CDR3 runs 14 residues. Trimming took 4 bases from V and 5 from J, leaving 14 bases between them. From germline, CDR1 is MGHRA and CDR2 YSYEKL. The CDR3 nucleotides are TGCGCCAGCAGCCCCGGGGCCCGCGGGGAGACCCAGTACTTC. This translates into CASSPGARGETQYF.

CDR3 amino acids: CASSITSEKLFF. CDR3 nucleotides: TGTGCCAGCAGTATAACAAGTGAAAAACTGTTTTTT. This chain uses TRBV12-3 or TRBV12-4 with TRBJ1-4; D gene ambiguous. The V end was cut by 5 bases, the J end by 7 bases, with 8 bases between. There are 12 residues in the CDR3.